This is a list of T cell receptor beta chains from one sample in a study of blood T cell repertoires in COVID-19. Libraries were prepared by immunoSEQ multiplex PCR; TCRdb keeps only in-frame clonotypes and omits some of them. The table records a few hundred thousand clones, approximately 86% of them present only once. Sequenced input: peripheral blood. The source of these receptors is a woman aged 25 to 39 who had recovered from COVID-19. CDR3s include the opening cysteine and the closing phenylalanine or tryptophan.

>TRBJ1-6|TRBV6-5
CASSYSTADNSPLHF
>TRBJ1-1|TRBV3-1/TRBV3-2
CASSLGWYTEAFF
>TRBJ1-6|TRBV3-1/TRBV3-2
CASSQARGTNNSPLHF
>TRBJ1-2|TRBV6-1
CASSEAGGYGYTF
>TRBJ1-2|TRBV6-5
CASSLFAASYGYTF
>TRBJ2-7|TRBV2
CASSAGGWGEQYF
>TRBJ1-4|TRBV6-6
CASREFTAATNEKLFF
>TRBJ2-1|TRBV27
CASSYLLAGAVEQFF
>TRBJ2-5|TRBV6-6
CASSSLPQLQETQYF
>TRBJ1-1|TRBV21-1
CASSKNLGGEAEAFF
>TRBJ1-1|TRBV30
CAWSVVRDTEAFF
>TRBJ2-3|TRBV11-2
CASSLGTGFSDTQYF
>TRBJ2-2|TRBV7-9
CASSLETGYAGELFF
>TRBJ2-2|TRBV24-1
CATSDSTSGTTTGELFF
>TRBJ2-7|TRBV28
CASSLSGFEQYF
>TRBJ2-3|TRBV6-5
CASRLDHSTDTQYF
>TRBJ2-1|TRBV12-3/TRBV12-4
CASSRTSYNEQFF
>TRBJ2-1|TRBV2
CASSGLNSYNEQFF
>TRBJ1-1|TRBV25-1
CASSPPGGTEAFF
>TRBJ1-6|TRBV9
CASNPGAVGSPLHF
>TRBJ2-2|TRBV6-5
CASSLRTGATGELFF
>TRBJ2-7|TRBV10-3
CAISGTAYEQYF
>TRBJ2-3|TRBV7-9
CASSFDGGTSGADTQYF
>TRBJ2-2|TRBV28
CASSLRTEPGELFF
>TRBJ1-1|TRBV5-4
CASSLGVGGKGDTEAFF
>TRBJ2-3|TRBV7-9
CASSDFWAPQYF
>TRBJ1-1|TRBV6-5
CASSSMGQGNTEAFF
>TRBJ2-3|TRBV19
CASTSSGTRVSQYF
>TRBJ2-1|TRBV2
CASSRTSGRVEQFF
>TRBJ2-1|TRBV28
CASRVLAGVYNEQFF
>TRBJ1-4|TRBV5-1
CASSVRDNEKLFF
>TRBJ2-7|TRBV10-3
CAIRGQTHEQYF
>TRBJ2-5|TRBV18
CASAEAGQETQYF
>TRBJ2-1|TRBV29-1
CSAASAASSYNEQFF
>TRBJ2-7|TRBV28
CASSLTRREQYF
>TRBJ1-1|TRBV5-1
CATNRDGGTEAFF
>TRBJ1-6|TRBV6-5
CASTNRNSPLHF
>TRBJ2-7|TRBV4-2
CASSQEWRQAPYEQYF
>TRBJ2-3|TRBV7-2
CASSPRQGTDTQYF
>TRBJ1-1|TRBV3-1/TRBV3-2
CASSQGGVSTEAFF
>TRBJ2-7|TRBV5-1
CASSQDSYSYEQYF
>TRBJ1-1|TRBV2
CASSVQWEGEAFF
>TRBJ2-1|TRBV11-2
CASTGWQRGGYEQFF
>TRBJ1-1|TRBV18
CASSPSPQGGAFF
>TRBJ1-2|TRBV18
CASRPSGGTNYGYTF